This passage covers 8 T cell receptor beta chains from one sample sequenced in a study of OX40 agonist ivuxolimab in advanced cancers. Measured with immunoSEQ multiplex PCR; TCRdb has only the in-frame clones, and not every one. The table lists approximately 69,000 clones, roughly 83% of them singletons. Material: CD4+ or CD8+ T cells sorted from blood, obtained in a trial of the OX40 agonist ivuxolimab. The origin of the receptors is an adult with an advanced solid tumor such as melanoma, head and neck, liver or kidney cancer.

Here the CDR3 reads CASSVAWEASGLYEQYF. The CDR3 region has the DNA TGTGCCAGCAGCGTAGCCTGGGAGGCTAGCGGTTTGTACGAGCAGTACTTC. J is TRBJ2-7 and V is TRBV9; 7 bases are a match to TRBD2. J was trimmed by 4 bases and V by 0 bases; bases with no gene match: 13. Germline CDR1 reads SGDLS; CDR2 reads YYNGEE. There are 17 residues in the CDR3.

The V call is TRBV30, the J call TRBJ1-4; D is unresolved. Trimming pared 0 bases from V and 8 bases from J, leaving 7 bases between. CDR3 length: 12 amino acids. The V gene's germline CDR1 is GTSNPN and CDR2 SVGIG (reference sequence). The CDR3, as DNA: TGTGCCTGGAGTGTTGCGGGGGAAAAACTGTTTTTT. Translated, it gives CAWSVAGEKLFF.

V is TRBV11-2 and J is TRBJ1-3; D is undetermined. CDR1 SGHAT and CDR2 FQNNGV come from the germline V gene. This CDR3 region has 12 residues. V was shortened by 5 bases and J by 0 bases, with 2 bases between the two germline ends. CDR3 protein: CASSTSGNTIYF. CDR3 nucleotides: TGTGCCAGCAGCACCTCTGGAAACACCATATATTTT.

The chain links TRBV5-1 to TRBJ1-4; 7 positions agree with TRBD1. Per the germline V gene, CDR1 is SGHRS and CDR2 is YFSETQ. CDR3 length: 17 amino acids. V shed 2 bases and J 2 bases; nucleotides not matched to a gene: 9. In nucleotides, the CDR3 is TGCGCCAGCAGCTTACAAGACAGGGTTGGTACTAATGAAAAACTGTTTTTT. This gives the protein CASSLQDRVGTNEKLFF.

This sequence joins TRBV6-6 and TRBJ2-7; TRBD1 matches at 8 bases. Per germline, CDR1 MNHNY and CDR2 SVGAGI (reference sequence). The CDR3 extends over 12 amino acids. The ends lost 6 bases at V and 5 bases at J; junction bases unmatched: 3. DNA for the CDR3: TGTGCCAGCAGGGCAGGGGGCAACGAGCAGTACTTC. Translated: CASRAGGNEQYF.

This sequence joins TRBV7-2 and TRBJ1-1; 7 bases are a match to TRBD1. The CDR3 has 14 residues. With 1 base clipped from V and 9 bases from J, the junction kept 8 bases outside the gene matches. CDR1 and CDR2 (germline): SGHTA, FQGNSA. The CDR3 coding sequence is TGTGCCAGCAGCTTAGGAGGACAGGTGGGGCAAGCTTTCTTT. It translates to CASSLGGQVGQAFF.

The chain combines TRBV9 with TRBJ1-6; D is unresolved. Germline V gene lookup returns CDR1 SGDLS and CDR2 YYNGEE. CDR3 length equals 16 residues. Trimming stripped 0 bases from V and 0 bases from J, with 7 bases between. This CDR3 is CASSVASSSYNSPLHF. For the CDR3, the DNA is TGTGCCAGCAGCGTAGCAAGTAGCTCCTATAATTCACCCCTCCACTTT.

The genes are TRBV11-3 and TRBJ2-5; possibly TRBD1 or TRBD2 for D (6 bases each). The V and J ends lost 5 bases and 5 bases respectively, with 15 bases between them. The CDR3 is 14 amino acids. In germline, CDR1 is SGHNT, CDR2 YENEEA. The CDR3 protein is CASSPGGRGETQYF. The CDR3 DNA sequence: TGTGCCAGCAGCCCTGGGGGGCGCGGGGAGACCCAGTACTTC. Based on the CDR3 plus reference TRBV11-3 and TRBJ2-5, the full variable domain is EAGVVQSPRYKIIEKKQPVAFWCNPISGHNTLYWYLQNLGQGPELLIRYENEEAVDDSQLPKDRFSAERLKGVDSTLKIQPAELGDSAVYLCASSPGGRGETQYFGPGTRLLVL.